The T cell receptor (beta chain) under discussion was sequenced for a study of neurological immune-mediated disorders. This clonotype has at least ten counts. In TCRdb, the 5' RACE reads were re-called with MiXCR into one record per CDR3 protein. The data show 39,000 or so distinct CDR3 sequences, with nearly 5% seen just once and around 9% held by the top ten. The sorted libraries drew on under 1.3 million T cells that were CD4+ or CD8+. V lost 1 base, J lost 4 bases, and 7 bases lay in between. Germline V lookup: CDR1 SEHNR, CDR2 FQNEAQ (reference sequence). The CDR3 totals 13 residues. The receptor's source is a man between 18 and 29 years old in good health. The chain combines TRBV7-9 with TRBJ1-1, with a tentative D call TRBD1 (5 bases). Sequenced sample: CD4+ T cells from blood. CDR3 residues: CASSLGGSTEAFF. CDR3 DNA sequence: TGTGCCAGCAGCTTAGGGGGGAGCACTGAAGCTTTCTTT.